One TCR beta chain is described in this entry. The antigen is unknown. This entry comes from a study of lymphopenia after photon versus proton radiotherapy. Study-level findings and limits: After the lymphocyte nadir, photon-treated repertoires showed oligoclonal expansion, especially of CD8+ Temra cells. Survival link was tested only in deceased patients; proton benefit remains a possibility.

The protocol was immunoSEQ multiplex PCR, while the TCRdb copy is restricted to in-frame clones and leaves out a portion. In the table there are more than 70,000 clones, around 88% of which are singletons. The CDR3 is 15 amino acids. The V and J ends lost 4 bases and 4 bases respectively, with 13 bases between them. CDR1 and CDR2 (germline): MDHEN, SYDVKM. This TCR was recovered from a man in his sixties with pancreatic cancer. The chain joins TRBV28 to TRBJ1-4; weak D call: TRBD1 (5 bases). Sequenced material: peripheral blood, taken from a patient treated with proton-based radiotherapy. CDR3 protein: CASSSSGTRNEKLFF. The CDR3 nucleotides are TGTGCCAGCAGTTCATCCGGGACCCGTAATGAAAAACTGTTTTTT.